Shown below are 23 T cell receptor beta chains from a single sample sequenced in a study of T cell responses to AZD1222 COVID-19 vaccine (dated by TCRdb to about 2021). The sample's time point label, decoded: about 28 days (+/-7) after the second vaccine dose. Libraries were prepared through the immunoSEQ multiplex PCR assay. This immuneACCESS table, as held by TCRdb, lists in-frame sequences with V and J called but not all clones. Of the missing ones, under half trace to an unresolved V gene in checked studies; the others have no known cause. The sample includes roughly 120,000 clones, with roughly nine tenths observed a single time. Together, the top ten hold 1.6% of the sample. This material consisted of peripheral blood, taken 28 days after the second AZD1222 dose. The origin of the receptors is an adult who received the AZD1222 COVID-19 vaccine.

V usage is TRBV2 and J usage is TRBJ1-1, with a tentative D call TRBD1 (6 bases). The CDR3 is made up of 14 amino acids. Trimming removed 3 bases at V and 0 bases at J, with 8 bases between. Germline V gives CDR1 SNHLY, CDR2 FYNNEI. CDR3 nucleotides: TGTGCCAGCAGTGACAGGGGAATGAACACTGAAGCTTTCTTT. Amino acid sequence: CASSDRGMNTEAFF.

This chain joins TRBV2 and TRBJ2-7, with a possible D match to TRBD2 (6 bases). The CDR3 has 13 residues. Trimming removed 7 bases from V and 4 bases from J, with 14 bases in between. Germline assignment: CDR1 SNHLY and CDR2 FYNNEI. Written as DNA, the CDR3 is TGTGCCAGCATGACGGGGGTTGGGTACGAGCAGTACTTC. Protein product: CASMTGVGYEQYF.

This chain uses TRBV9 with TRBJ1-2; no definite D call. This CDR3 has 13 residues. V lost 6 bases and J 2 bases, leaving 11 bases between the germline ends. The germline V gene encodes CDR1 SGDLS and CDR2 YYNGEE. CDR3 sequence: CASTAESNYGYTF. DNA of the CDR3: TGTGCCAGCACCGCGGAGTCAAACTATGGCTACACCTTC.

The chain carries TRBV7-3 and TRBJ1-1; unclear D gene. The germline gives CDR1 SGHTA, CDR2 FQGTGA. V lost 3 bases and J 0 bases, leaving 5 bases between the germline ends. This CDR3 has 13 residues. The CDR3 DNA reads TGTGCCAGCAGCTTTTACATGAACACTGAAGCTTTCTTT. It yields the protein CASSFYMNTEAFF.

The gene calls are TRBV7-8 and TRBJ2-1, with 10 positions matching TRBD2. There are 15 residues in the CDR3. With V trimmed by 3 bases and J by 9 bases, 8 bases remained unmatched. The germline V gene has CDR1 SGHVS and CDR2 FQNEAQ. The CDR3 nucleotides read TGTGCCAGCAGCTTGCCTAGCGGGAGAACGGGTGAGCAGTTCTTC. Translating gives CASSLPSGRTGEQFF. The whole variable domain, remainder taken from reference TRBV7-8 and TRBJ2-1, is GAGVSQSPRYKVAKRGQDVALRCDPISGHVSLFWYQQALGQGPEFLTYFQNEAQLDKSGLPSDRFFAERPEGSVSTLKIQRTQQEDSAVYLCASSLPSGRTGEQFFGPGTRLTVL.

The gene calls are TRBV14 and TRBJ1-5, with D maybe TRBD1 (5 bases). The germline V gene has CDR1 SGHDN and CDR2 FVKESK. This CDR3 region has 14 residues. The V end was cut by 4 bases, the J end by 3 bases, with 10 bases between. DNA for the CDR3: TGTGCCAGCAGCCGGGACGGCCCCAATCAGCCCCAGCATTTT. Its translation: CASSRDGPNQPQHF.

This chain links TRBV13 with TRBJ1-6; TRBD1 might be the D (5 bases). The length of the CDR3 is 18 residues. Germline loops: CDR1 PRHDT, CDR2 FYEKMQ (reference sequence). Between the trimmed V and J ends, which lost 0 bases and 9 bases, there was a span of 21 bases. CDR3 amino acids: CASSLGWQGAGDTSPLHF. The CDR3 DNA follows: TGTGCCAGCAGCTTAGGCTGGCAGGGTGCTGGGGATACTTCACCCCTCCACTTT.

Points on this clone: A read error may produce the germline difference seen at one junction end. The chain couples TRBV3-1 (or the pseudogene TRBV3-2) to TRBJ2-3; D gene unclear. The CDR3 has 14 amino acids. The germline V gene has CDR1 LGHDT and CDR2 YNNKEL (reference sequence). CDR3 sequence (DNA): TGTACCAGCAGCCACGCCTCTAGCACAGATACGCAGTATTTT. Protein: CTSSHASSTDTQYF.

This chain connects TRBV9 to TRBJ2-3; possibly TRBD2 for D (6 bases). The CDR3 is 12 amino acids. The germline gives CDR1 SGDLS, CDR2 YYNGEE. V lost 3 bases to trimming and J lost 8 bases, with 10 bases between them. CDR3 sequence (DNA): TGTGCCAGCAGCGGATCGGGAGTTACGCAGTATTTT. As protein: CASSGSGVTQYF.

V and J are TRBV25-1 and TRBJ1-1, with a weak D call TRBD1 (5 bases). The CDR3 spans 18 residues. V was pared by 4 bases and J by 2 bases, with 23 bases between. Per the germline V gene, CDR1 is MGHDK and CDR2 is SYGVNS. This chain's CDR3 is CASSGRYGGVGGNTEAFF. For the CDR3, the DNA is TGTGCCAGCAGTGGACGATACGGGGGGGTTGGTGGAAACACTGAAGCTTTCTTT.

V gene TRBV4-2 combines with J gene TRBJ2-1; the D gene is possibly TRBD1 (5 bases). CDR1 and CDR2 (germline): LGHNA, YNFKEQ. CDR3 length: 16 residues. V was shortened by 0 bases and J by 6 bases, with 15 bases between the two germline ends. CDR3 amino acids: CASSQDGAAPFNEQFF. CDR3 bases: TGTGCCAGCAGCCAAGATGGGGCGGCTCCCTTCAATGAGCAGTTCTTC.

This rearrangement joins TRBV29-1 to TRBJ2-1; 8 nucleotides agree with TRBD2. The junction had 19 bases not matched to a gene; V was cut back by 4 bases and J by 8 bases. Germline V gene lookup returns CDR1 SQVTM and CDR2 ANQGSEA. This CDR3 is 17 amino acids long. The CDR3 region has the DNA TGCAGCGTTGGGGGTGGGGATGTGACGGGAGGGCCGGATGAGCAGTTCTTC. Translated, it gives CSVGGGDVTGGPDEQFF.

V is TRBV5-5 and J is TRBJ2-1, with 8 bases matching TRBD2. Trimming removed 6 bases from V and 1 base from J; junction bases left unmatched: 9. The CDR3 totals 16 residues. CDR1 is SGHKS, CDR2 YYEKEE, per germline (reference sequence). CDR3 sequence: CASTVDSGTSYNEQFF. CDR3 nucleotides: TGTGCCAGCACCGTAGATAGCGGGACGTCCTACAATGAGCAGTTCTTC.

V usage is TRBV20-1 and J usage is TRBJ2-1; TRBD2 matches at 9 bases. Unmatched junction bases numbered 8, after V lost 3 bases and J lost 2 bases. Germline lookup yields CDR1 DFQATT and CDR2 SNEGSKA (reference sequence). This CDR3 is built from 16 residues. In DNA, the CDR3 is TGCAGTGCTAGTTCGTCCCTAGCGGGGACCTACAATGAGCAGTTCTTC. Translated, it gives CSASSSLAGTYNEQFF.

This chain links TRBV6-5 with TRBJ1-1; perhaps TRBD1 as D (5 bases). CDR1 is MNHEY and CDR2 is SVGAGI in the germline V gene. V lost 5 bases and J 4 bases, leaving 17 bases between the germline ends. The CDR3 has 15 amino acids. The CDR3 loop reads CASSPQRGRITEAFF. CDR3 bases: TGTGCCAGCAGTCCCCAACGGGGGAGGATCACTGAAGCTTTCTTT.

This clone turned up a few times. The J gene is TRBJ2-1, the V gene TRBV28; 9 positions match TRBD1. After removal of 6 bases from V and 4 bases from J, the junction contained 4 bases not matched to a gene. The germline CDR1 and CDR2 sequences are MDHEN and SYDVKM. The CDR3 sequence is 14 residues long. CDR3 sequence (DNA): TGTGCCAGCAGACCCGGGACAGGGTACAATGAGCAGTTCTTC. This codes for CASRPGTGYNEQFF.

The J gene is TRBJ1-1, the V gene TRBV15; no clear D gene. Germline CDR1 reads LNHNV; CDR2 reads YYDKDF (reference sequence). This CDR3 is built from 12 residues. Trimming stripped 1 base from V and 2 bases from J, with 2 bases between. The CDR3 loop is CATSRANTEAFF. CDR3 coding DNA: TGTGCCACCAGCAGAGCAAACACTGAAGCTTTCTTT.

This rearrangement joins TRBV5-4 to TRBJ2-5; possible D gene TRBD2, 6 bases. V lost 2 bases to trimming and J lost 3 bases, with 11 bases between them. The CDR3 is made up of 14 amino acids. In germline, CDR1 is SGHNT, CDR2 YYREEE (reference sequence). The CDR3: CASSFSGSKETQYF. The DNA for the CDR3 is TGTGCCAGCAGCTTCTCCGGGAGTAAAGAGACCCAGTACTTC.

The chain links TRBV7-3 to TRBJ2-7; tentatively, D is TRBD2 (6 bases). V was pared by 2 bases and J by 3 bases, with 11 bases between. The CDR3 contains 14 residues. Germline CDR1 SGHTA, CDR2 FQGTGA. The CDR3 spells CASSLGGHSYEQYF. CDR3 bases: TGTGCCAGCAGCTTAGGAGGGCACAGCTACGAGCAGTACTTC.

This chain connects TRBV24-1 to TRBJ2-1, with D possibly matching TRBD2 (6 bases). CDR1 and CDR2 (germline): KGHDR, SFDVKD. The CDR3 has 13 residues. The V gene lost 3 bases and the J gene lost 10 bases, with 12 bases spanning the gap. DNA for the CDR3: TGTGCCACCAGTGATCCGGGACTCACAGAGCAGTTCTTC. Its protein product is CATSDPGLTEQFF.

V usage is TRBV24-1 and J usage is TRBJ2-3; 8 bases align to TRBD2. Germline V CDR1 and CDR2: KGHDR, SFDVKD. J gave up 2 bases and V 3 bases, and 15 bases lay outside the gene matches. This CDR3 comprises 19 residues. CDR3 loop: CATSDPWTGGPGVTDTQYF. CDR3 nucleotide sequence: TGTGCCACCAGTGATCCGTGGACGGGAGGGCCGGGAGTCACAGATACGCAGTATTTT.

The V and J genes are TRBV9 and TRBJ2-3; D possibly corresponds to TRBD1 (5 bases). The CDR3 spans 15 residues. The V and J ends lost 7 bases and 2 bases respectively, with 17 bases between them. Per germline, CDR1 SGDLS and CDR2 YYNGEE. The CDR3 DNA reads TGTGCCAGCTATCCAGGGTGTGGGTCCACAGATACGCAGTATTTT. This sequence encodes CASYPGCGSTDTQYF.

The CDR3 loop reads CASSFSGSPTEAFF. CDR3 in DNA: TGTGCCAGCAGTTTCTCGGGGTCCCCCACTGAAGCTTTCTTT. The chain is built from TRBV28 and TRBJ1-1, with D hard to call. The V end lost 3 bases, the J end lost 4 bases, and 12 bases lay between the germline ends. From germline, CDR1 is MDHEN and CDR2 SYDVKM. This CDR3 has 14 residues.